Listed below are T cell receptor beta chains from one sample, sequenced in a study of T cells in Graves' hyperthyroidism and ophthalmopathy. One entry per CDR3 protein results from TCRdb running MiXCR on the multiplex PCR reads. Of 330,000 or so distinct CDR3 sequences listed, 15% to 20% are singletons. The sequenced material came from blood. The source of these receptors is a middle-aged woman with Graves' ophthalmopathy. Each CDR3 is given without its conserved first and last residue.

j_call: TRBJ1-2; cdr3_length: 14; v_call: TRBV4-2; cdr3_aa: ASSQDLGDSRYGYT
j_call: TRBJ2-5; cdr3_length: 13; v_call: TRBV28; cdr3_aa: ASSSRLAGQETQY
j_call: TRBJ1-1; cdr3_length: 15; v_call: TRBV7-8; cdr3_aa: ASSLAGQGVGNTEAF
j_call: TRBJ1-2; cdr3_length: 12; v_call: TRBV28; cdr3_aa: ASSLATGYNGYT
j_call: TRBJ2-7; cdr3_length: 11; v_call: TRBV30; cdr3_aa: ACGRDGAYEQY
j_call: TRBJ2-3; cdr3_length: 16; v_call: TRBV2; cdr3_aa: ASSKLAGVGALTDTQY
j_call: TRBJ2-7; cdr3_length: 13; v_call: TRBV6-1; cdr3_aa: ASSFEDRGPYEQY
j_call: TRBJ2-2; cdr3_length: 15; v_call: TRBV15; cdr3_aa: ATSRGASGVLTGELF
j_call: TRBJ1-2; cdr3_length: 12; v_call: TRBV6-1; cdr3_aa: ASRWGTEGYGYT
j_call: TRBJ1-2; cdr3_length: 12; v_call: TRBV19; cdr3_aa: ASRGRTDVYGYT
j_call: TRBJ1-5; cdr3_length: 12; v_call: TRBV6-2/TRBV6-3; cdr3_aa: ASMTGGSGQPQH
j_call: TRBJ1-1; cdr3_length: 10; v_call: TRBV6-1; cdr3_aa: ASSVQGRGAF
j_call: TRBJ2-7; cdr3_length: 11; v_call: TRBV9; cdr3_aa: ASSVEEGLEQY